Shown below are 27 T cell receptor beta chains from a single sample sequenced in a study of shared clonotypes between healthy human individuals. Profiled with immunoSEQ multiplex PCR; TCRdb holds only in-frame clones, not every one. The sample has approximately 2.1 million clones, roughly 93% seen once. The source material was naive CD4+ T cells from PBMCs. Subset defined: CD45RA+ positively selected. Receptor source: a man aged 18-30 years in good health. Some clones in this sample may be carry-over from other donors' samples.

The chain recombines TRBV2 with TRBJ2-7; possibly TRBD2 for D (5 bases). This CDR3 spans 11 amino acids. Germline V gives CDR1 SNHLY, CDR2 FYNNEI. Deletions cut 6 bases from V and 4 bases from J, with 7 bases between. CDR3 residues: CASREVYEQYF. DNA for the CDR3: TGTGCCAGCAGGGAGGTTTACGAGCAGTACTTC.

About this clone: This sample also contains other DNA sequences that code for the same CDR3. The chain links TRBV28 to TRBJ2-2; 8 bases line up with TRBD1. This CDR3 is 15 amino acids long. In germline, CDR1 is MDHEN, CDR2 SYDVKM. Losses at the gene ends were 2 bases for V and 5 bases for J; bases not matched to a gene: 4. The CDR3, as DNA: TGTGCCAGCAGTTTACTACAGGGGGGTACCGGGGAGCTGTTTTTT. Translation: CASSLLQGGTGELFF.

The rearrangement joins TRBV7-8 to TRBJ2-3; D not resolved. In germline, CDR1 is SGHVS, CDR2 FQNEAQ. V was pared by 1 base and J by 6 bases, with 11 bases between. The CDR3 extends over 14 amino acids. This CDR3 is CASSLVQPPDTQYF. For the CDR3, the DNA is TGTGCCAGCAGCTTAGTACAACCCCCCGATACGCAGTATTTT. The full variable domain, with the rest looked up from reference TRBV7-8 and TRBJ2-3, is GAGVSQSPRYKVAKRGQDVALRCDPISGHVSLFWYQQALGQGPEFLTYFQNEAQLDKSGLPSDRFFAERPEGSVSTLKIQRTQQEDSAVYLCASSLVQPPDTQYFGPGTRLTVL.

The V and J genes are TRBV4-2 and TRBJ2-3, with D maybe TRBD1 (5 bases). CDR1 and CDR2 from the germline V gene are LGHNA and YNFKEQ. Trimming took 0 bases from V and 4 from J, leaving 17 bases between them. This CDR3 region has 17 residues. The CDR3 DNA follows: TGTGCCAGCAGCCAAGAATCCCCTCAAAGGGGCGCAGATACGCAGTATTTT. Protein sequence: CASSQESPQRGADTQYF.

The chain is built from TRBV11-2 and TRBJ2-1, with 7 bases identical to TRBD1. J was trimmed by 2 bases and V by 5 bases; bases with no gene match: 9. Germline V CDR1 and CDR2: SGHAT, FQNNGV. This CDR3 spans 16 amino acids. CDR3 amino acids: CASSPRRQGAYNEQFF. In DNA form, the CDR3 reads TGTGCCAGCAGCCCCCGGCGCCAGGGGGCCTACAATGAGCAGTTCTTC.

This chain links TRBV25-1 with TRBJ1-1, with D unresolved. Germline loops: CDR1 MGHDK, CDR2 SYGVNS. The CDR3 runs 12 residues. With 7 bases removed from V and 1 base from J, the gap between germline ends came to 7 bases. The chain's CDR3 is CASKDPNTEAFF. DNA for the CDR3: TGTGCCAGCAAGGACCCGAACACTGAAGCTTTCTTT.

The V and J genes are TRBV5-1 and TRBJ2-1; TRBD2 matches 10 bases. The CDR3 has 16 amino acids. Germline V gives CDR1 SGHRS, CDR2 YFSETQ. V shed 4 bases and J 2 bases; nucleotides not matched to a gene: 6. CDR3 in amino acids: CASSTGLAVPYNEQFF. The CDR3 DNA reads TGCGCCAGCAGCACCGGACTAGCGGTACCCTACAATGAGCAGTTCTTC.

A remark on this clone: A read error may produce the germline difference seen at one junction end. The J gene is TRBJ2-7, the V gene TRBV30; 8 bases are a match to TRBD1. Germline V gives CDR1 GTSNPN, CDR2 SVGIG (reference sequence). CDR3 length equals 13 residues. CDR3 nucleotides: TGTGCCTGGAGGGACAGGGCCTCCCTAGGCGTGTCCTTC. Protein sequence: CAWRDRASLGVSF.

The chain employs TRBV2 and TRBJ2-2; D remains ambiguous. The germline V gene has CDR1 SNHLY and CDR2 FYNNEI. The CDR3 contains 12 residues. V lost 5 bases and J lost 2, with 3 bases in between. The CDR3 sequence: CASSHNTGELFF. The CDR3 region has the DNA TGTGCCAGCAGTCACAACACCGGGGAGCTGTTTTTT.

CDR3 in DNA: TGTGCCAGCAGCCCCGCCCTTGCCCATGGAAACACCATATATTTT. It specifies CASSPALAHGNTIYF. The chain carries TRBV7-2 and TRBJ1-3; D remains ambiguous. The CDR3 length is 15 residues. Germline V gene sequence: CDR1 SGHTA, CDR2 FQGNSA. The V end lost 5 bases, the J end lost 3 bases, and 14 bases lay between the germline ends.

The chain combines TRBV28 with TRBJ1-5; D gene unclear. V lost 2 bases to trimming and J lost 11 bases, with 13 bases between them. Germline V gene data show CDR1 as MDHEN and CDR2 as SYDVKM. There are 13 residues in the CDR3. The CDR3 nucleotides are TGTGCCAGCAGTTTAAACCCCTCTAGAGCCCAGCATTTT. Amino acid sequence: CASSLNPSRAQHF.

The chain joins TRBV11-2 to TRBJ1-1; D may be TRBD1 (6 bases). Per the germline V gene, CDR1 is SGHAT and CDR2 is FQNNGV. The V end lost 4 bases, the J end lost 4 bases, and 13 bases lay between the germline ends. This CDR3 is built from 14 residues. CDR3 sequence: CASSWRQGFTEAFF. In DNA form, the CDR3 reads TGTGCCAGCAGCTGGAGGCAGGGGTTCACTGAAGCTTTCTTT.

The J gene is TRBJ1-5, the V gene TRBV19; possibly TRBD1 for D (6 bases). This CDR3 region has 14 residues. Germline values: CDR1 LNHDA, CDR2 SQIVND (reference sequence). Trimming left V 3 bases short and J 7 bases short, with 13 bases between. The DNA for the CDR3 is TGTGCCAGTAGTATCAGGGAAGGGGGGCAGCCCCAGCATTTT. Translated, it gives CASSIREGGQPQHF.

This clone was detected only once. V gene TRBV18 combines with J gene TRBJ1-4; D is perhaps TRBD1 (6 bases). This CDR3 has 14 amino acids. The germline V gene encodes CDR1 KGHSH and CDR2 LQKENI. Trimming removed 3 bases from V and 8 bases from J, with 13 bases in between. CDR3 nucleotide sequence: TGTGCCAGCTCACCCCCTCAGGGGAACGAAAAACTGTTTTTT. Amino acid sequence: CASSPPQGNEKLFF.

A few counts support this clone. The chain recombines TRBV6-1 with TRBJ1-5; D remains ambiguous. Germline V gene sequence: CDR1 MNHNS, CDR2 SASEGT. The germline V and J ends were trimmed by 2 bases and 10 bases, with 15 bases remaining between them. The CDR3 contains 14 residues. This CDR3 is CASSELVGIQPQHF. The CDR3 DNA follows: TGTGCCAGCAGTGAATTAGTGGGTATCCAACCCCAGCATTTT.

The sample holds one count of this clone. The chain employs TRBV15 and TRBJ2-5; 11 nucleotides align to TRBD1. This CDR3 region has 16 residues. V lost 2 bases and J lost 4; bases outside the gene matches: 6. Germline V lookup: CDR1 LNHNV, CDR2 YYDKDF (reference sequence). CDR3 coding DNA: TGTGCCACCAGCAGACGCAGGACAGGGGGCTTAGAGACCCAGTACTTC. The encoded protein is CATSRRRTGGLETQYF.

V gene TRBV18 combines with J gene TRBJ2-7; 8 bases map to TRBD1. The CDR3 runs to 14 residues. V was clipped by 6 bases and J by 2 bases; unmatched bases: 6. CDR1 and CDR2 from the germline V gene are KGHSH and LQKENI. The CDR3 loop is CASSQTGVAYEQYF. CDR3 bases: TGTGCCAGCTCGCAGACAGGGGTCGCCTACGAGCAGTACTTC.

CDR3: CASSVATGLYEQYF. The CDR3 bases are TGTGCCAGCAGCGTAGCTACAGGCTTGTACGAGCAGTACTTC. The J gene is TRBJ2-7, the V gene TRBV9, with D perhaps matching TRBD1 (5 bases). V was clipped by 0 bases and J by 4 bases, with 11 bases between them. Germline V gene sequence: CDR1 SGDLS, CDR2 YYNGEE. The length of the CDR3 is 14 residues.

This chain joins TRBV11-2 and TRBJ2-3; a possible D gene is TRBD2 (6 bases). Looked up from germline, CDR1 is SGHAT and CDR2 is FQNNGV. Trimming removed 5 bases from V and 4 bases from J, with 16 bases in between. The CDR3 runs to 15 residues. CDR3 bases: TGTGCCAGCAGCCCCGGGACTCTCATGGCAGATACGCAGTATTTT. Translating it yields CASSPGTLMADTQYF.

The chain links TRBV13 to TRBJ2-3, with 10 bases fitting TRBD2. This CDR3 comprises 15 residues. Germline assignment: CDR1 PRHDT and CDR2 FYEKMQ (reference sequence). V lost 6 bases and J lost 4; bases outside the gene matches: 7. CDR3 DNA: TGTGCCAGCAGTCCCTCTAGCGGGAGATCAGATACGCAGTATTTT. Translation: CASSPSSGRSDTQYF.

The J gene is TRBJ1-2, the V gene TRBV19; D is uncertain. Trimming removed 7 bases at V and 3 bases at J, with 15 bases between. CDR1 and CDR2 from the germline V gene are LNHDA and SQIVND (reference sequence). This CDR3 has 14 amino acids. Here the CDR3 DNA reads TGTGCCAGTACCCCATCGTGGCAGGACTATGGCTACACCTTC. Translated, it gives CASTPSWQDYGYTF.

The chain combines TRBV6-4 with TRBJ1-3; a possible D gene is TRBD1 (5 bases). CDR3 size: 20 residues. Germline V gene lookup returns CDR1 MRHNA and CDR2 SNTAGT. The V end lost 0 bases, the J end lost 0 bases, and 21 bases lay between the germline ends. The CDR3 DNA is TGTGCCAGCAGTGACTCGCCTCTGGGGGTAAGTAGTTACTCTGGAAACACCATATATTTT. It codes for CASSDSPLGVSSYSGNTIYF.

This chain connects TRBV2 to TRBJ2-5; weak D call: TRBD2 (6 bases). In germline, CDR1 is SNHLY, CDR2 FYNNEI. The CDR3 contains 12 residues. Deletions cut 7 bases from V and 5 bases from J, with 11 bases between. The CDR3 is CASTGRLETQYF. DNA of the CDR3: TGTGCCAGCACGGGGAGGCTGGAGACCCAGTACTTC.

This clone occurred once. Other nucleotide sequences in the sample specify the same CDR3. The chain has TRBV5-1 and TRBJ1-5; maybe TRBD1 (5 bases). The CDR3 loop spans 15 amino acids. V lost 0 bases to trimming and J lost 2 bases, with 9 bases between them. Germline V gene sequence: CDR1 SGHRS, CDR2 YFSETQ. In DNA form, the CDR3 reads TGCGCCAGCAGCTTGGCCGGGGGAGGCAATCAGCCCCAGCATTTT. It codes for CASSLAGGGNQPQHF.

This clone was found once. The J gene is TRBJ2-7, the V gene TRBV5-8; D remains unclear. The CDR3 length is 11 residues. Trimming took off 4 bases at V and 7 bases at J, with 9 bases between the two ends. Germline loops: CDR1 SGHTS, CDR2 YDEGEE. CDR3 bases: TGTGCCAGCAGCCTAGTGGCGGAGCAGTACTTC. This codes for CASSLVAEQYF.

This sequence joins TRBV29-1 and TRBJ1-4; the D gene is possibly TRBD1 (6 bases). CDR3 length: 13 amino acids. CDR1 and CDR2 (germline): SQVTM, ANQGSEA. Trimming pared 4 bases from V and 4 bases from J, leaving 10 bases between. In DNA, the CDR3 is TGCAGCGTTGTGCAGGGGAATAATGAAAAACTGTTTTTT. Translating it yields CSVVQGNNEKLFF.

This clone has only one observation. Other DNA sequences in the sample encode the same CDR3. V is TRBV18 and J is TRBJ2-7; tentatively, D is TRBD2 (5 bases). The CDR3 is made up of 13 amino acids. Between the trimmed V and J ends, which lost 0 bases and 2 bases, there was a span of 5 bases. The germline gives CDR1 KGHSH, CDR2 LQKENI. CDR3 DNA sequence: TGTGCCAGCTCACCACCGACTACCTACGAGCAGTACTTC. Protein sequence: CASSPPTTYEQYF.